This T cell receptor (beta chain) stems from a study of regulatory dendritic cells for organ transplantation. In this sample, this clone turned up a few times. The antigen is undetermined. TCRdb's copy holds only in-frame clones and misses some; the assay was immunoSEQ multiplex PCR. The data show some 10,000 clones, more than 55% seen once. Naive CD45RA+ and memory CD45RO+ CD4+ or CD8+ T cells were FACS-sorted. Study observations and caveats: The authors noted considerable between-person heterogeneity in alloreactive memory CD8+ cells.

Trimming took off 0 bases at V and 1 base at J, with 8 bases between the two ends. Per germline, CDR1 SGHRS and CDR2 YFSETQ. The CDR3 covers 14 residues. Sequenced input: memory CD8+ T cells from blood. As to subset: CD45RO+ memory T cells. The sequence came from a human donor in good health. The chain combines TRBV5-1 with TRBJ2-7; no definite D call. This chain's CDR3 is CASSLVWGSYEQYF. CDR3 nucleotides: TGCGCCAGCAGCTTGGTGTGGGGATCCTACGAGCAGTACTTC.